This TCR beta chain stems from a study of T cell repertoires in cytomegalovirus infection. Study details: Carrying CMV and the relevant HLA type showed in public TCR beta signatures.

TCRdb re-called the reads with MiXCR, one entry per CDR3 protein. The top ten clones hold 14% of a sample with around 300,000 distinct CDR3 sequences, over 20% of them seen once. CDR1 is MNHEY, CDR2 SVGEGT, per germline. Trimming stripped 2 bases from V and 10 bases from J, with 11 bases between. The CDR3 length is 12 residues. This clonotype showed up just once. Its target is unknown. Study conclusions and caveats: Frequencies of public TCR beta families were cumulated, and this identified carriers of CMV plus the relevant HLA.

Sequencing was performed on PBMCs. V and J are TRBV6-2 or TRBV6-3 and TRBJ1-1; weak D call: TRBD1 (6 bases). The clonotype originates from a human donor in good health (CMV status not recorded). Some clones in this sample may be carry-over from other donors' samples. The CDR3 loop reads CASSYVDRRAFF. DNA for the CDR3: TGTGCCAGCAGTTACGTGGACAGACGAGCTTTCTTT.